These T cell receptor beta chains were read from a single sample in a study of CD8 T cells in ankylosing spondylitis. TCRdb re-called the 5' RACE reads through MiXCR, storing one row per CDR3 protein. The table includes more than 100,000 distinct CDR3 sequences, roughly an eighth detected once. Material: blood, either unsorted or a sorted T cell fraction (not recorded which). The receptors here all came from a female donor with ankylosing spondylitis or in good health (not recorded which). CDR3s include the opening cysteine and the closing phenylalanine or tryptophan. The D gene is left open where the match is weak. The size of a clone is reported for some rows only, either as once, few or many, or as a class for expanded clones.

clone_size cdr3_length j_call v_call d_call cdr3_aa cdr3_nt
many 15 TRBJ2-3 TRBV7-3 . CASSFPERGTDTQYF TGTGCCAGCAGCTTCCCGGAACGGGGCACAGATACGCAGTATTTT
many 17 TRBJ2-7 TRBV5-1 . CASSLVQGETASPEQYF TGCGCCAGCAGCTTGGTACAGGGTGAGACAGCCTCTCCGGAGCAGTACTTC
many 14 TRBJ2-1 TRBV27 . CASSLKTEYNEQFF TGTGCCAGCAGTTTAAAGACCGAATACAATGAGCAGTTCTTC
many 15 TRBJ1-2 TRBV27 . CASSPLGGANYGYTF TGTGCCAGCAGCCCCCTGGGGGGAGCTAACTATGGCTACACCTTC
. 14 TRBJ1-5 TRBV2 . CASRAQISNQPQQF TGTGCCAGCAGAGCACAGATTAGCAATCAGCCCCAGCAATTT
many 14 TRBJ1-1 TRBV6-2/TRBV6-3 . CASSYGNMNTEAFF TGTGCCAGCAGTTACGGAAACATGAACACTGAAGCTTTCTTT
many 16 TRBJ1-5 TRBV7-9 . CASRASGGRGNQPQHF TGTGCCAGCAGGGCAAGTGGGGGAAGAGGCAATCAGCCCCAGCATTTT
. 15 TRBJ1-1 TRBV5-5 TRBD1 CASNLHQGARTEAFF TGTGCCAGCAACTTGCACCAGGGGGCGCGGACTGAAGCTTTCTTT
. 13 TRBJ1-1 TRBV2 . CASGMGGRDEAFF TGTGCCAGCGGGATGGGGGGGCGCGATGAAGCTTTCTTT
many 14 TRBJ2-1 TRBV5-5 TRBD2 CASSPPGLEAEQFF TGTGCCAGCAGCCCTCCGGGACTAGAGGCTGAGCAGTTCTTC